The sequence of this T cell receptor (beta chain) was determined in a study of breast tumors, draining lymph nodes, adjacent tissues. From the multiplex PCR reads, TCRdb called clonotypes with MiXCR, one entry per CDR3 protein. The sample yields 130,000 or so distinct CDR3 sequences, about 33% seen once. The CDR3 totals 14 residues. The germline V and J ends were trimmed by 3 bases and 0 bases, with 7 bases remaining between them. CDR1 and CDR2 (germline): KGHDR, SFDVKD. Axillary draining lymph nodes of breast cancer patients supplied the node samples. This clonotype turned up a few times. Sequences were obtained from axillary lymph node tissue. The receptor's source is a female donor with breast cancer. Some clones in this sample may be carry-over from other donors' samples. The chain uses TRBV24-1 and TRBJ1-1, with D uncertain. The CDR3 sequence is CATSDGGMNTEAFF. Here the CDR3 DNA reads TGTGCCACCAGTGATGGAGGCATGAACACTGAAGCTTTCTTT.